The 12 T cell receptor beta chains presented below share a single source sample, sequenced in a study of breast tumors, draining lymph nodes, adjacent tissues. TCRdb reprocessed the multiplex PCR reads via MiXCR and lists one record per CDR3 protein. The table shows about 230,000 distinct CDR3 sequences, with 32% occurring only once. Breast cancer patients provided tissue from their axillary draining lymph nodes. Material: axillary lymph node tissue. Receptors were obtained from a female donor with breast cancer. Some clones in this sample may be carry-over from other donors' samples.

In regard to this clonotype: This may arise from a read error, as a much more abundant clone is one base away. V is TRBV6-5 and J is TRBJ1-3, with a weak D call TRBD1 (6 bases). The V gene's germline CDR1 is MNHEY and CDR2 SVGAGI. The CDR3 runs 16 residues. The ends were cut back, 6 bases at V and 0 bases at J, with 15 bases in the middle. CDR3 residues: CASSPADSNSGNTIYF. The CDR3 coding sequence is TGTGCCAGCAGCCCTGCGGACAGCAACTCTGGAAACACCATATATTTT.

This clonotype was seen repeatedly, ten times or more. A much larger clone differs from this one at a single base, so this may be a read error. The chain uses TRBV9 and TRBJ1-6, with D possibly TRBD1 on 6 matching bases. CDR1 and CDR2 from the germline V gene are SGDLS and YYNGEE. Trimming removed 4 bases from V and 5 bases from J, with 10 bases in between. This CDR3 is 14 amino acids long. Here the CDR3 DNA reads TGTGCCAGCAGCCGCGGGGGCGATAATTCACCCCTCCACTTT. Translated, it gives CASSRGGDNSPLHF.

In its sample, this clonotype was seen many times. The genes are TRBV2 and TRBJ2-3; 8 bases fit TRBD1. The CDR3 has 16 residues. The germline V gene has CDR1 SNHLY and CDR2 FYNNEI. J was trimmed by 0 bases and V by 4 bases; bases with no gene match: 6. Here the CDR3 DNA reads TGTGCCAGCAGTGGACAGGGGCAAACTAGCACAGATACGCAGTATTTT. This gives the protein CASSGQGQTSTDTQYF.

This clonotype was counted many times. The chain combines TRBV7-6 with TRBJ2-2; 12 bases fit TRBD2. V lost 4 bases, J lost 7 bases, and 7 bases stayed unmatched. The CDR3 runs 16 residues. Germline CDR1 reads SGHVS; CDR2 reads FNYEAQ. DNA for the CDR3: TGTGCCAGCAGCTACAGACTAGCGGGAGCCGGCGGGGAGCTGTTTTTT. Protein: CASSYRLAGAGGELFF.

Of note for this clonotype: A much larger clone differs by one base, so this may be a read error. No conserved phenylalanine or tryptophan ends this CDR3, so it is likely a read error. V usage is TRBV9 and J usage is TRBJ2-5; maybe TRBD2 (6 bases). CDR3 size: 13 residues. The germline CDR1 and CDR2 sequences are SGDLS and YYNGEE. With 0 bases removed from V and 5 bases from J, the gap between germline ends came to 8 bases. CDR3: CASSVGLAETQYS. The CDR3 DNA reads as TGTGCCAGCAGCGTAGGTCTAGCGGAGACCCAGTACTCC.

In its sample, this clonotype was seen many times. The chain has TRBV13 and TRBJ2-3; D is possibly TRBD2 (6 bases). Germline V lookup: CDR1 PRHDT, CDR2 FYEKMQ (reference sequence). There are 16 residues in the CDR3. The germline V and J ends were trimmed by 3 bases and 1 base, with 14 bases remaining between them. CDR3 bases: TGTGCCAGCAGCTTTATCCCCTGGGGGGGCACAGATACGCAGTATTTT. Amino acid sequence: CASSFIPWGGTDTQYF.

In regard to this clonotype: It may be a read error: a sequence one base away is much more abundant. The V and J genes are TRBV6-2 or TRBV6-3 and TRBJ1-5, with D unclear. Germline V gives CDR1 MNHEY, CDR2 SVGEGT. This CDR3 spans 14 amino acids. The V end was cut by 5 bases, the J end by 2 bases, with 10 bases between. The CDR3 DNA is TGTGCCAGCAGTCACTTGGTAGGCAATCAGCCCCAGCATTTT. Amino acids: CASSHLVGNQPQHF.

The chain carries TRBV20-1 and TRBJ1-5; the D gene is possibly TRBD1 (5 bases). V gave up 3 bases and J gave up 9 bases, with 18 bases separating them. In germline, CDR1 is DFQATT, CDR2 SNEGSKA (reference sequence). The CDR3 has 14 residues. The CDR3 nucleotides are TGCAGTGCTAGGGGCAGGGAAGGGCAATCGCCCCAGCATTTT. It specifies CSARGREGQSPQHF.

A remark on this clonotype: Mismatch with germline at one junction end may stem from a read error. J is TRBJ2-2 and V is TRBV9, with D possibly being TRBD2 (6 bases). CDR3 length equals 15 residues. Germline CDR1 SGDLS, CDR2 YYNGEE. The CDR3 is CASSVIGGNPGELFF. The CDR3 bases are TGTGCCAGCAGCGTTATTGGGGGGAACCCCGGGGAGCTGTTTTTT.

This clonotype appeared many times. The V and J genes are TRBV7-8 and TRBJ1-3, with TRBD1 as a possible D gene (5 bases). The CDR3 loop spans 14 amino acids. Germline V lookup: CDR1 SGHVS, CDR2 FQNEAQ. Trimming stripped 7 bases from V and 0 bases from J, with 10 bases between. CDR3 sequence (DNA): TGTGCCAGCAACTCCGGGGGCTCTGGAAACACCATATATTTT. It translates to CASNSGGSGNTIYF.

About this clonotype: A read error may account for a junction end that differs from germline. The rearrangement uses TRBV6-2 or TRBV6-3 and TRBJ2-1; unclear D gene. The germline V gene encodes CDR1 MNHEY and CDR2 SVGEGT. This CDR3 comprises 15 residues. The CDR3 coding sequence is TGTGCCAGCAGTCACTCCCCGCGCCTGCACAATGAGCAGTTCTTC. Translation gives CASSHSPRLHNEQFF.

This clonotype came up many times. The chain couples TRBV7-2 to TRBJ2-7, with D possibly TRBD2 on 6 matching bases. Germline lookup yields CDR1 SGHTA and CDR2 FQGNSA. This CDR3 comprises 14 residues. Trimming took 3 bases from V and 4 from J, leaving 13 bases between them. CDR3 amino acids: CASSLGDSEYEQYF. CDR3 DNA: TGTGCCAGCAGCTTGGGGGACTCCGAATACGAGCAGTACTTC.